A single sample is the source of the 7 T cell receptor beta chains below, sequenced in a study of T cell changes during pregnancy in multiple sclerosis. TCRdb's copy holds only in-frame clones and misses some; the assay was immunoSEQ multiplex PCR. The sample lists tens of thousands of clones, about 89% occurring once. The sequenced sample was CD4+ T cells from peripheral blood mononuclear cells, obtained in the first trimester of pregnancy. Receptors were obtained from a female donor with multiple sclerosis, enrolled in a pregnancy study.

The chain couples TRBV27 to TRBJ2-7; tentative D call: TRBD1 (7 bases). The CDR3 totals 18 residues. V dropped 4 bases and J dropped 2 bases, with 24 bases sitting between them. Germline V CDR1 and CDR2: MNHEY, SMNVEV (reference sequence). The CDR3 reads CASSSNPWTGGVAYEQYF. DNA for the CDR3: TGTGCCAGCAGTTCCAACCCCTGGACAGGCGGGGTGGCCTACGAGCAGTACTTC.

This clone was observed a single time. The chain links TRBV7-9 to TRBJ1-2; 7 bases are shared with TRBD1. The CDR3 runs 16 residues. Germline values: CDR1 SEHNR, CDR2 FQNEAQ (reference sequence). The junction had 9 bases not matched to a gene; V was cut back by 5 bases and J by 0 bases. The CDR3 DNA sequence: TGTGCCAGCAGCAACTTCATCGGGACAGCTAACTATGGCTACACCTTC. Residues: CASSNFIGTANYGYTF.

The table lists this clone with a few counts. The chain joins TRBV18 to TRBJ1-2; TRBD1 agrees at 8 bases. This CDR3 comprises 13 residues. J gave up 6 bases and V 2 bases, and 2 bases lay outside the gene matches. In germline, CDR1 is KGHSH, CDR2 LQKENI. The DNA of the CDR3 is TGTGCCAGCTCACCAGAGACAGGGGATGGCTACACCTTC. Translation: CASSPETGDGYTF.

The chain's CDR3 is CASSGPGARGTGELFF. CDR3 sequence (DNA): TGTGCCAGCAGTGGCCCAGGGGCGAGGGGCACCGGGGAGCTGTTTTTT. V gene TRBV28 combines with J gene TRBJ2-2; a possible D gene is TRBD1 (6 bases). Germline assignment: CDR1 MDHEN and CDR2 SYDVKM. With 5 bases removed from V and 4 bases from J, the gap between germline ends came to 17 bases. This CDR3 spans 16 amino acids. The variable domain in full, with the rest retrieved from reference TRBV28 and TRBJ2-2, is DVKVTQSSRYLVKRTGEKVFLECVQDMDHENMFWYRQDPGLGLRLIYFSYDVKMKEKGDIPEGYSVSREKKERFSLILESASTNQTSMYLCASSGPGARGTGELFFGEGSRLTVL.

This chain links TRBV5-1 with TRBJ1-1, with TRBD1 identical over 7 bases. This CDR3 spans 16 amino acids. Germline assignment: CDR1 SGHRS and CDR2 YFSETQ. The V gene end was trimmed by 2 bases and the J gene end by 0 bases; junction bases not matched to a gene: 7. The CDR3 nucleotides are TGCGCCAGCAGCTTTAATCCACAGGGGATGAACACTGAAGCTTTCTTT. Its protein product is CASSFNPQGMNTEAFF.

The V gene is TRBV5-5, the J gene TRBJ1-2; D is ambiguous. The CDR3 consists of 14 residues. Trimming shortened V by 5 bases and J by 6 bases, and 17 bases separated the two germline ends. Germline V CDR1 and CDR2: SGHKS, YYEKEE (reference sequence). CDR3 in amino acids: CASRPVGGRNGYTF. CDR3 in DNA: TGTGCCAGCAGACCCGTGGGAGGGAGGAATGGCTACACCTTC.

This clone was seen a handful of times. The rearrangement joins TRBV2 to TRBJ1-1; 8 positions match TRBD1. This CDR3 is 15 amino acids long. With V trimmed by 5 bases and J by 1 base, 6 bases remained unmatched. Germline CDR1 SNHLY, CDR2 FYNNEI. CDR3 sequence reads: CASSSQGAGNTEAFF. The CDR3 DNA sequence: TGTGCCAGCAGTAGTCAGGGGGCTGGGAACACTGAAGCTTTCTTT.